These T cell receptor beta chains were read from a single sample in a study of OX40 agonist ivuxolimab in advanced cancers. The repertoire was sequenced with immunoSEQ multiplex PCR; TCRdb's copy has only in-frame clones and lacks some. The repertoire holds tens of thousands of clones, with 80% to 90% as singletons. Sequencing was performed on CD4+ or CD8+ T cells sorted from blood, taken in a trial of the OX40 agonist ivuxolimab. The receptors were sampled from an adult with an advanced solid tumor such as melanoma, head and neck, liver or kidney cancer. The CDR3 runs from the conserved cysteine through the conserved F or W. Fields, in order: clone size, J gene, D gene, V gene, CDR3 protein, CDR3 DNA. A D gene is named only where the DNA matches it firmly. Clone sizes are given selectively: once, few, many, or a class where the clone is expanded.

size: -
J: TRBJ2-3
D: TRBD2
V: TRBV27
CDR3: CASRRRGTSGVRDTQYF
DNA: TGTGCCAGCAGACGACGTGGGACTAGCGGGGTCAGGGATACGCAGTATTTT

size: -
J: TRBJ1-6
D: -
V: TRBV6-5
CDR3: CASSYSQTNNSPLHF
DNA: TGTGCCAGCAGTTACAGCCAAACCAATAATTCACCCCTCCACTTT

size: -
J: TRBJ1-2
D: TRBD1
V: TRBV28
CDR3: CAGRTGGEGYTF
DNA: TGTGCCGGGAGGACAGGGGGAGAGGGCTACACTTTC

size: -
J: TRBJ1-1
D: -
V: TRBV6-6
CDR3: CASTSTLNTEAFF
DNA: TGTGCCAGCACTTCCACCCTGAACACTGAAGCTTTCTTT

size: -
J: TRBJ2-1
D: TRBD1
V: TRBV7-8
CDR3: CASSLGRTGTGVNEQFF
DNA: TGTGCCAGCAGCTTAGGGAGAACCGGGACAGGGGTCAATGAGCAGTTCTTC

size: -
J: TRBJ2-1
D: -
V: TRBV6-6
CDR3: CASITLGHEGIEQFF
DNA: TGTGCCAGCATTACCCTGGGACACGAGGGGATTGAGCAGTTCTTC

size: -
J: TRBJ2-3
D: TRBD2
V: TRBV27
CDR3: CASSLKGGAGGSTDTQYF
DNA: TGTGCCAGCAGTTTAAAGGGTGGGGCGGGGGGATCCACAGATACGCAGTATTTT

size: -
J: TRBJ1-1
D: -
V: TRBV4-1
CDR3: CASSRFEGLNTEAFF
DNA: TGCGCCAGCAGCCGATTCGAAGGGTTGAACACTGAAGCTTTCTTT

size: -
J: TRBJ2-7
D: -
V: TRBV5-1
CDR3: CASSTTVSYEQYF
DNA: TGCGCCAGCAGCACGACAGTTTCCTACGAGCAGTACTTC

size: -
J: TRBJ2-5
D: TRBD1
V: TRBV5-1
CDR3: CASSSSDRDWYQETQYF
DNA: TGCGCCAGCAGCTCCTCGGACAGGGATTGGTATCAAGAGACCCAGTACTTC

size: -
J: TRBJ2-2
D: -
V: TRBV5-1
CDR3: CASSMNTGELFF
DNA: TGCGCCAGCAGCATGAACACCGGGGAGCTGTTTTTT

size: -
J: TRBJ2-5
D: -
V: TRBV5-5
CDR3: CASSLGVAAQETQYF
DNA: TGTGCCAGCAGCTTGGGAGTTGCGGCACAAGAGACCCAGTACTTC

size: -
J: TRBJ2-3
D: -
V: TRBV6-5
CDR3: CASSYSRVTDTQYF
DNA: TGTGCCAGCAGTTACTCGAGGGTAACAGATACGCAGTATTTT

size: -
J: TRBJ2-1
D: -
V: TRBV20-1
CDR3: CSVIGNEQFF
DNA: TGCAGTGTCATTGGGAATGAGCAGTTCTTC

size: -
J: TRBJ2-7
D: -
V: TRBV5-4
CDR3: CASSLLNGSYYEQYF
DNA: TGTGCCAGCAGCTTGCTTAACGGGAGTTACTACGAGCAGTACTTC

size: -
J: TRBJ2-1
D: -
V: TRBV10-1
CDR3: CASSGRRYEQFF
DNA: TGCGCCAGCAGTGGACGACGGTATGAGCAGTTCTTC

size: -
J: TRBJ2-7
D: TRBD2
V: TRBV6-6
CDR3: CASRDDGGAAAQYF
DNA: TGTGCCAGCAGAGACGACGGGGGGGCCGCTGCGCAGTACTTC

size: -
J: TRBJ2-1
D: -
V: TRBV11-2
CDR3: CASSLEDHPLYNEQFF
DNA: TGTGCCAGCAGCTTAGAGGACCACCCCCTCTACAATGAGCAGTTCTTC

size: medium-sized
J: TRBJ2-7
D: -
V: TRBV18
CDR3: CASSRPVSYEQYF
DNA: TGTGCCAGCTCACGGCCGGTCTCCTACGAGCAGTACTTC

size: -
J: TRBJ2-3
D: TRBD2
V: TRBV13
CDR3: CASSNRLAGPTGADTQYF
DNA: TGTGCCAGCAGCAACCGACTAGCGGGACCCACCGGGGCAGATACGCAGTATTTT

size: -
J: TRBJ2-2
D: TRBD2
V: TRBV28
CDR3: CASSSYSPRGGVAGELFF
DNA: TGTGCCAGCAGTTCGTATTCCCCCCGTGGGGGGGTGGCCGGGGAGCTGTTTTTT

size: once
J: TRBJ2-2
D: -
V: TRBV6-1
CDR3: CASTSGDANTGELFF
DNA: TGTGCCAGTACCTCAGGGGACGCGAACACCGGGGAGCTGTTTTTT

size: -
J: TRBJ2-7
D: -
V: TRBV28
CDR3: CASSNSYEQYF
DNA: TGTGCCAGCAGCAACTCCTACGAGCAGTACTTC

size: -
J: TRBJ2-7
D: -
V: TRBV27
CDR3: CASSFKGDWEGSYEQYF
DNA: TGTGCCAGCAGCTTTAAAGGGGACTGGGAAGGCTCCTACGAGCAGTACTTC

size: -
J: TRBJ1-1
D: -
V: TRBV2
CDR3: CASIRDLNTEAFF
DNA: TGTGCCAGCATCAGGGATTTGAATACTGAAGCTTTCTTT

size: once
J: TRBJ1-4
D: -
V: TRBV6-1
CDR3: CASSEQGITAEKLFF
DNA: TGTGCCAGCAGTGAACAGGGAATCACGGCCGAAAAACTGTTTTTT

size: -
J: TRBJ1-2
D: -
V: TRBV5-1
CDR3: CASSLGLLDGPDYGYTF
DNA: TGCGCCAGCAGCTTGGGTCTTCTTGATGGACCCGACTATGGCTACACCTTC

size: -
J: TRBJ2-2
D: -
V: TRBV6-1
CDR3: CAISESGSRGELFF
DNA: TGTGCCATCAGTGAGTCTGGAAGTCGAGGAGAGCTGTTTTTT

size: many
J: TRBJ1-5
D: -
V: TRBV4-1
CDR3: CASSQDGTSNQPQHF
DNA: TGCGCCAGCAGCCAAGATGGGACAAGCAATCAGCCCCAGCATTTT

size: -
J: TRBJ2-1
D: TRBD2
V: TRBV11-3
CDR3: CASSFQLAGEDEQFF
DNA: TGTGCCAGCAGCTTCCAACTAGCGGGGGAGGATGAGCAGTTCTTC

size: -
J: TRBJ2-2
D: -
V: TRBV9
CDR3: CASSVGPGELFF
DNA: TGTGCCAGCAGCGTGGGACCCGGGGAGCTGTTTTTT

size: -
J: TRBJ1-3
D: -
V: TRBV5-5
CDR3: CASSHPSGNTIYF
DNA: TGTGCCAGCAGTCATCCGTCTGGAAACACCATATATTTT

size: -
J: TRBJ1-2
D: -
V: TRBV27
CDR3: CASSDPGMGGYTF
DNA: TGTGCCAGCAGTGACCCAGGGATGGGAGGCTACACCTTC

size: -
J: TRBJ1-6
D: TRBD1
V: TRBV11-2
CDR3: CASRKAGTEGNSPLHF
DNA: TGTGCCAGCAGGAAAGCCGGGACAGAGGGAAATTCACCCCTCCACTTT

size: -
J: TRBJ1-5
D: -
V: TRBV2
CDR3: CASSLKISGNQPQHF
DNA: TGTGCCAGCAGTCTAAAGATAAGCGGCAATCAGCCCCAGCATTTT

size: -
J: TRBJ2-2
D: TRBD1
V: TRBV29-1
CDR3: CSVGRGQGVTGELFF
DNA: TGCAGCGTCGGGCGGGGACAGGGGGTCACCGGGGAGCTGTTTTTT

size: -
J: TRBJ2-7
D: TRBD2
V: TRBV5-1
CDR3: CASSLGGLAGDLSYEQYF
DNA: TGCGCCAGCAGCTTAGGAGGACTAGCGGGAGACCTCTCCTACGAGCAGTACTTC

size: -
J: TRBJ2-7
D: -
V: TRBV5-5
CDR3: CASSLTADYEQYF
DNA: TGTGCCAGCAGCTTGACGGCTGACTACGAGCAGTACTTC

size: -
J: TRBJ2-1
D: TRBD2
V: TRBV5-8
CDR3: CASSWTSGRSYNEQFF
DNA: TGTGCCAGCAGCTGGACTAGCGGGAGATCCTACAATGAGCAGTTCTTC

size: -
J: TRBJ2-7
D: TRBD2
V: TRBV5-6
CDR3: CASSLRRLAGGSAYEQYF
DNA: TGTGCCAGCAGCTTGCGGAGGCTAGCGGGAGGATCGGCCTACGAGCAGTACTTC

size: -
J: TRBJ2-7
D: -
V: TRBV2
CDR3: CASMAGTSYEQYF
DNA: TGTGCCAGCATGGCAGGGACCTCCTACGAGCAGTACTTC

size: once
J: TRBJ2-1
D: TRBD1
V: TRBV29-1
CDR3: CSVEGRQGRSYNEQFF
DNA: TGCAGCGTTGAAGGCCGACAGGGGCGGTCCTACAATGAGCAGTTCTTC

size: -
J: TRBJ2-7
D: -
V: TRBV2
CDR3: CASSEVRGQTYEQYF
DNA: TGTGCCAGCAGTGAAGTAAGGGGACAAACCTACGAGCAGTACTTC

size: -
J: TRBJ2-7
D: -
V: TRBV5-5
CDR3: CASSLLAGLYYEQYF
DNA: TGTGCCAGCAGCTTGTTGGCAGGGCTATACTACGAGCAGTACTTC

size: -
J: TRBJ2-2
D: TRBD1
V: TRBV7-9
CDR3: CASSFGQATGELFF
DNA: TGTGCCAGCAGCTTTGGACAGGCGACCGGGGAGCTGTTTTTT

size: -
J: TRBJ1-3
D: -
V: TRBV28
CDR3: CASRRGEAGNTIYF
DNA: TGTGCCAGCAGGAGGGGAGAGGCTGGAAACACCATATATTTT

size: -
J: TRBJ2-7
D: -
V: TRBV28
CDR3: CASSSRINQYF
DNA: TGTGCCAGCAGTTCTCGAATTAATCAGTACTTC

size: -
J: TRBJ2-5
D: TRBD2
V: TRBV29-1
CDR3: CSVEISGSFWETQYF
DNA: TGCAGCGTTGAGATTAGCGGGAGTTTTTGGGAGACCCAGTACTTC

size: -
J: TRBJ2-7
D: -
V: TRBV28
CDR3: CASSPDGPRTYEQYF
DNA: TGTGCCAGCAGTCCTGACGGGCCACGTACCTACGAGCAGTACTTC

size: -
J: TRBJ2-7
D: -
V: TRBV25-1
CDR3: CASRVTGPRTEQYF
DNA: TGTGCCAGCAGAGTAACCGGGCCCCGGACGGAGCAGTACTTC

size: -
J: TRBJ1-1
D: -
V: TRBV7-9
CDR3: CASSRLIANTEAFF
DNA: TGTGCCAGCAGCCGTCTGATAGCCAACACTGAAGCTTTCTTT

size: -
J: TRBJ2-7
D: TRBD1
V: TRBV10-3
CDR3: CAISESGGRYEQYF
DNA: TGTGCCATCAGTGAGTCAGGGGGCAGGTACGAGCAGTACTTC

size: once
J: TRBJ1-3
D: -
V: TRBV10-2
CDR3: CASSERGNTIYF
DNA: TGCGCCAGCAGTGAGAGGGGAAACACCATATATTTT

size: -
J: TRBJ2-3
D: TRBD1
V: TRBV27
CDR3: CASRNAPGTGSTDTQYF
DNA: TGTGCCAGCAGAAACGCCCCCGGGACAGGGAGCACAGATACGCAGTATTTT

size: -
J: TRBJ2-7
D: TRBD1
V: TRBV29-1
CDR3: CSVERRTGGYEQYF
DNA: TGCAGCGTTGAACGGAGGACAGGGGGGTACGAGCAGTACTTC

size: few
J: TRBJ1-2
D: -
V: TRBV10-3
CDR3: CAIRRGTTANYGYTF
DNA: TGTGCCATCAGGAGGGGAACCACAGCTAACTATGGCTACACCTTC

size: few
J: TRBJ2-7
D: -
V: TRBV6-1
CDR3: CASSDQFYEQYF
DNA: TGTGCCAGCAGTGATCAGTTCTACGAGCAGTACTTC

size: -
J: TRBJ1-6
D: -
V: TRBV2
CDR3: CASSPVGGYSPLHF
DNA: TGTGCCAGCAGTCCCGTGGGGGGGTATTCACCCCTCCACTTT

size: -
J: TRBJ2-1
D: TRBD2
V: TRBV6-5
CDR3: CASSYQPSGRYNEQFF
DNA: TGTGCCAGCAGTTATCAGCCTAGCGGGAGATACAATGAGCAGTTCTTC

size: -
J: TRBJ2-7
D: -
V: TRBV6-5
CDR3: CASSYSTAYSYEQYF
DNA: TGTGCCAGCAGTTACTCTACGGCTTACTCCTACGAGCAGTACTTC